This T cell receptor (beta chain) was identified during a study of blood T cell repertoires in COVID-19. As for the study in general: The United States, Italy and Spain provided the acute and convalescent COVID-19 samples. T cells, B-cell-depleted T cells, or PBMCs provided the cDNA or gDNA that served as material.

The CDR3 is made up of 15 amino acids. Germline-derived CDR1 and CDR2 are MNHEY and SVGEGT. The V and J ends lost 0 bases and 4 bases, in that order; junction bases with no gene match: 4. In the source study's methods: For nucleated cells, counts were estimated from reference gene primer amplification. Profiled with immunoSEQ multiplex PCR; TCRdb holds only in-frame clones, not every one. V and J calls and clone size follow that table, whereas D and trimming were derived from the DNA. The sample lists around 150,000 clones; over 75% were seen once. The receptor's source is a man between 60 and 75 years old with active or convalescent COVID-19. The sequencing input was peripheral blood. The chain links TRBV6-2 or TRBV6-3 to TRBJ2-7; 9 bases align to TRBD2. The CDR3 protein is CASSYSTSGSYEQYF. The CDR3 bases are TGTGCCAGCAGTTACTCGACTAGCGGAAGTTACGAGCAGTACTTC.